This T cell receptor beta chain was observed in a study of cytomegalovirus exposure and HLA in healthy donors. Study-wide findings and caveats: Association with HLA alleles at 0.05 false discovery rate was found for 15,000 to 20,000 TCR beta sequences in a later analysis.

In the PCR, 60 Vbeta and 13 Jbeta primers were used. The table came from immunoSEQ multiplex PCR; TCRdb's copy has only in-frame clones and leaves some out. The data contain 190,000 or so clones, 75% to 85% of them singletons. Remarks on this clone: Its antigen is not identified.

Trimming stripped 3 bases from V and 9 bases from J, with 9 bases between. The CDR3 sequence is 13 residues long. The germline V gene has CDR1 SEHNR and CDR2 FQNEAQ (reference sequence). The origin of this receptor is a woman between 45 and 65 years old in good health and CMV-seropositive. Sequencing was done on a sample of PBMCs. The chain is built from TRBV7-9 and TRBJ1-6, with D possibly being TRBD1 (6 bases). DNA for the CDR3: TGTGCCAGCAGCTTGTCAGGGGCTTCACCCCTCCACTTT. Translated, it gives CASSLSGASPLHF.